Shown below are 15 T cell receptor beta chains from a single sample sequenced in a study of cytomegalovirus exposure and HLA in healthy donors. 13 Jbeta primers and 60 Vbeta primers were used for the PCR. The method was immunoSEQ multiplex PCR; TCRdb's version includes in-frame clones alone and lacks a portion of them. The table records around 140,000 clones, roughly 79% of them present only once. Source material: PBMCs. The receptors shown here come from a woman in her thirties or forties in good health and CMV-seronegative.

The chain employs TRBV6-4 and TRBJ1-1; D perhaps matches TRBD1 (5 bases). CDR1 MRHNA and CDR2 SNTAGT come from the germline V gene. The V and J ends lost 5 bases and 0 bases respectively, with 7 bases between them. This CDR3 has 13 amino acids. The CDR3 loop is CASSRTLNTEAFF. CDR3 in DNA: TGTGCCAGCAGTAGGACACTGAACACTGAAGCTTTCTTT.

This chain links TRBV11-2 with TRBJ2-3; 10 bases line up with TRBD2. Trimming removed 5 bases from V and 0 bases from J; junction bases left unmatched: 5. There are 16 residues in the CDR3. The germline V gene has CDR1 SGHAT and CDR2 FQNNGV. The CDR3 loop reads CASSTRTSGSTDTQYF. Here the CDR3 DNA reads TGTGCCAGCAGCACTAGGACTAGCGGAAGCACAGATACGCAGTATTTT.

This clone appeared a few times. The chain uses TRBV6-5 and TRBJ1-1; no definite D call. Trimming took 2 bases from V and 8 from J, leaving 15 bases between them. Germline CDR1 reads MNHEY; CDR2 reads SVGAGI. This CDR3 contains 14 residues. This CDR3 reads CASSYVAGLTEAFF. CDR3 DNA sequence: TGTGCCAGCAGTTACGTAGCGGGTTTAACCGAAGCTTTCTTT.

The CDR3 sequence is CASSLRQGAYDGYTF. The DNA of the CDR3 is TGTGCCAGCAGCTTAAGACAGGGAGCCTATGATGGCTACACCTTC. The gene calls are TRBV11-2 and TRBJ1-2, with 7 bases lining up with TRBD1. J was trimmed by 6 bases and V by 2 bases; bases with no gene match: 9. This CDR3 is 15 amino acids long. Germline-derived CDR1 and CDR2 are SGHAT and FQNNGV. The variable domain in full, with the rest retrieved from reference TRBV11-2 and TRBJ1-2, is EAGVAQSPRYKIIEKRQSVAFWCNPISGHATLYWYQQILGQGPKLLIQFQNNGVVDDSQLPKDRFSAERLKGVDSTLKIQPAKLEDSAVYLCASSLRQGAYDGYTFGSGTRLTVV.

The chain has TRBV5-6 and TRBJ1-1, with unresolved D. The CDR3 spans 13 residues. In germline, CDR1 is SGHDT, CDR2 YYEEEE. Trimming stripped 1 base from V and 3 bases from J, with 7 bases between. The CDR3 region has the DNA TGTGCCAGCAGCTTGATGAGGTACACTGAAGCTTTCTTT. Its protein is CASSLMRYTEAFF.

The genes are TRBV5-5 and TRBJ2-7; 7 bases agree with TRBD1. This CDR3 comprises 15 residues. Germline lookup yields CDR1 SGHKS and CDR2 YYEKEE (reference sequence). Losses at the gene ends were 4 bases for V and 2 bases for J; bases not matched to a gene: 9. The CDR3 region has the DNA TGTGCCAGCAGCCCCAGGGGAGACAGGGCCTACGAGCAGTACTTC. Translation: CASSPRGDRAYEQYF.

The rearrangement links TRBV4-1 to TRBJ2-1; TRBD2 is a possible D gene (7 bases). Germline V lookup: CDR1 MGHRA, CDR2 YSYEKL. The CDR3 length is 16 residues. The germline V and J ends were trimmed by 0 bases and 4 bases, with 13 bases remaining between them. This CDR3 reads CASSQDVAGAYNEQFF. The CDR3 DNA reads as TGCGCCAGCAGCCAAGATGTCGCGGGGGCATACAATGAGCAGTTCTTC.

The gene calls are TRBV6-1 and TRBJ2-6; D gene unclear. V lost 3 bases to trimming and J lost 0 bases, with 6 bases between them. The CDR3 totals 15 residues. Germline CDR1 and CDR2: MNHNS and SASEGT. The CDR3 DNA reads as TGTGCCAGCAGTGATAACGGCTCTGGGGCCAACGTCCTGACTTTC. Translated, it gives CASSDNGSGANVLTF.

Only a few counts were recorded for this clone. The chain employs TRBV5-1 and TRBJ1-4; 12 positions agree with TRBD1. Germline V gene sequence: CDR1 SGHRS, CDR2 YFSETQ. This CDR3 contains 18 residues. Unmatched junction bases numbered 10, after V lost 0 bases and J lost 7 bases. The CDR3, as DNA: TGCGCCAGCAGCTTGGTAGGGGACAGGGGGCCTAGAGCTGAAAAACTGTTTTTT. Amino acids: CASSLVGDRGPRAEKLFF.

The sample holds one count of this clone. The rearrangement uses TRBV5-1 and TRBJ2-7; TRBD1 is a possible D gene (6 bases). This CDR3 is built from 15 residues. V gave up 0 bases and J gave up 0 bases, with 10 bases separating them. Germline lookup yields CDR1 SGHRS and CDR2 YFSETQ. The CDR3 DNA reads TGCGCCAGCAGCTTGGGACAGGCGCTCTCCTACGAGCAGTACTTC. This encodes CASSLGQALSYEQYF. The full variable domain, with the rest looked up from reference TRBV5-1 and TRBJ2-7, is KAGVTQTPRYLIKTRGQQVTLSCSPISGHRSVSWYQQTPGQGLQFLFEYFSETQRNKGNFPGRFSGRQFSNSRSEMNVSTLELGDSALYLCASSLGQALSYEQYFGPGTRLTVT.

V is TRBV6-1 and J is TRBJ2-7, with D tentatively TRBD1 (6 bases). The germline gives CDR1 MNHNS, CDR2 SASEGT. This CDR3 contains 13 residues. Between the trimmed V and J ends, which lost 3 bases and 6 bases, there was a span of 12 bases. CDR3 region: CASSDTGFGEQYF. DNA of the CDR3: TGTGCCAGCAGTGACACAGGGTTTGGCGAGCAGTACTTC.

The chain couples TRBV9 to TRBJ2-1; 9 nucleotides line up with TRBD2. Germline V gene data show CDR1 as SGDLS and CDR2 as YYNGEE. V shed 3 bases and J 1 base; nucleotides not matched to a gene: 2. The CDR3 covers 15 residues. CDR3 nucleotide sequence: TGTGCCAGCAGCGACGGACTAGCGTCCTACAATGAGCAGTTCTTC. Translating it yields CASSDGLASYNEQFF. Combining the CDR3 with reference TRBV9 and TRBJ2-1 gives the whole variable domain DSGVTQTPKHLITATGQRVTLRCSPRSGDLSVYWYQQSLDQGLQFLIQYYNGEERAKGNILERFSAQQFPDLHSELNLSSLELGDSALYFCASSDGLASYNEQFFGPGTRLTVL.

This chain joins TRBV27 and TRBJ1-2; 9 nucleotides align to TRBD1. Trimming removed 6 bases from V and 7 bases from J; junction bases left unmatched: 15. Germline V lookup: CDR1 MNHEY, CDR2 SMNVEV (reference sequence). The CDR3 loop spans 16 amino acids. The CDR3 DNA is TGTGCCAGCAGAACCGGGACAGGGTTTTTAGGCGGTGGCTACACCTTC. Amino acid sequence: CASRTGTGFLGGGYTF.

The chain employs TRBV7-9 and TRBJ1-2; 11 bases fit TRBD1. The ends lost 5 bases at V and 5 bases at J; junction bases unmatched: 13. Germline CDR1 is SEHNR and CDR2 is FQNEAQ (reference sequence). This CDR3 has 17 residues. The CDR3 spells CASSRWTGQGAIYGYTF. CDR3 nucleotide sequence: TGTGCCAGCAGCAGATGGACTGGACAGGGGGCCATTTATGGCTACACCTTC.

This sequence joins TRBV7-3 and TRBJ2-2; D remains unclear. V shed 4 bases and J shed 1 base, with 10 bases lying between them. CDR3 length: 15 residues. Germline V CDR1 and CDR2: SGHTA, FQGTGA. CDR3 sequence: CASSSGHWNTGELFF. The DNA for the CDR3 is TGTGCCAGCAGCTCAGGCCATTGGAACACCGGGGAGCTGTTTTTT.